The clone carrying this T cell receptor (beta chain) was counted ten times or more. What it recognizes is unknown. Generation of TCR beta libraries employed quantitative 5'-RACE incorporating molecular barcodes. TCRdb passed the 5' RACE reads through MiXCR, listing each CDR3 protein once. This table holds about 250,000 distinct CDR3 sequences, around 8% found once. The data were obtained in a study of CD8 T cells in ankylosing spondylitis. General study points: From matched ankylosing spondylitis synovial fluid, disease-linked clones were reportedly recovered at significantly enriched levels. Certain motif variants had earlier been reported in reactive arthritis synovial fluid and blood.

Germline values: CDR1 KGHSH, CDR2 LQKENI. The CDR3 has 13 amino acids. V gave up 3 bases and J gave up 9 bases; unmatched junction bases: 7. This TCR came from a female donor with ankylosing spondylitis or in good health (not recorded which). The J gene is TRBJ1-2, the V gene TRBV18, with 7 bases lining up with TRBD1. Sequenced material: blood, either unsorted or a sorted T cell fraction (not recorded which). CDR3 nucleotide sequence: TGTGCCAGCTCACCCGGACAGGACGGAAGCTACACCTTC. This gives the protein CASSPGQDGSYTF.